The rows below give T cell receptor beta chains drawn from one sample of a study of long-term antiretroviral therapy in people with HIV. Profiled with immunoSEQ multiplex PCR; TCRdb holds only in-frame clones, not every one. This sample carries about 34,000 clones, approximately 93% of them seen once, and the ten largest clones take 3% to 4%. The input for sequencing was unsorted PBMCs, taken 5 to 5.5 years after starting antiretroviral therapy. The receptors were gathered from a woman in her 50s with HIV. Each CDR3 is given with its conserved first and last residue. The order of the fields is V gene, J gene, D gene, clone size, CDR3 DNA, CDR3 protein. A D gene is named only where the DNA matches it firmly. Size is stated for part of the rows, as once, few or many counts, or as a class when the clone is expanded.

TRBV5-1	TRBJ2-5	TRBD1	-	TGCGCCAGCAGAGACGCAGGGGGAAAAGAGACCCAGTACTTC	CASRDAGGKETQYF
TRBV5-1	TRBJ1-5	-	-	TGCGCCAGCAGCTCCACTCCGGGACAATCTAGCAATCAGCCCCAGCATTTT	CASSSTPGQSSNQPQHF
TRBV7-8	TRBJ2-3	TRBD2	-	TGTGCCAGCAGCTTAGCGGGGGGGGAGACTAGCACAGATACGCAGTATTTT	CASSLAGGETSTDTQYF
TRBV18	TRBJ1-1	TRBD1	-	TGTGCCAGCTCACCAATCGCCGGGACAGCCAACACTGAAGCTTTCTTT	CASSPIAGTANTEAFF
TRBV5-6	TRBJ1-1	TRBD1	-	TGTGCCAGCAGCGGAGGGACAGGGATGGGCACTGAAGCTTTCTTT	CASSGGTGMGTEAFF
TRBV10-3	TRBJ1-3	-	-	TGTGCCATCCAGCAACGTCCTAGCACCGAAGGAGACACCATATATTTT	CAIQQRPSTEGDTIYF
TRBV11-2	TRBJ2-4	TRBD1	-	TGTGCCAGCAGCTCGACAGGGGGGCAAAACATTCAGTACTTC	CASSSTGGQNIQYF
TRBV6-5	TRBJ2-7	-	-	TGTGCCAGCAGTTATGTGGACGGATCCTACGAGCAGTACTTC	CASSYVDGSYEQYF
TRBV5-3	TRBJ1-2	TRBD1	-	TGTGCCAGAAGCTTCCCGGACAGGGGTATGGATGGCTACACCTTC	CARSFPDRGMDGYTF
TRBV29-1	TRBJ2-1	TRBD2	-	TGCAGCGTTGACACTCTAGCGGAAACCTACAATGAGCAGTTCTTC	CSVDTLAETYNEQFF
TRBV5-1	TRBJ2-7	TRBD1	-	TGCGCCAGCAGCCCCGGGACAGGGAGCTACGAGCAGTACTTC	CASSPGTGSYEQYF
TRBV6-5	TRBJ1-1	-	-	TGTGCCAGCAGCCTTGGACAGTCCGGCGAAGCTTTCTTT	CASSLGQSGEAFF
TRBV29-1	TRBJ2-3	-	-	TGCAGCGTTGCAAGAGGGATGGACACAGATACGCAGTATTTT	CSVARGMDTDTQYF
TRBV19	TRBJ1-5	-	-	TGTGCCAGTAGTTCTGGGACGAGCAATCAGCCCCAGCATTTT	CASSSGTSNQPQHF
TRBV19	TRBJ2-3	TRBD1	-	TGTGCCAGTAGTAGGACAGGACGCACAGATACGCAGTATTTT	CASSRTGRTDTQYF
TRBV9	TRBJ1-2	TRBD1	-	TGTGCCAGCAGCGCCGGGACAGGGCCCTATGGCTACACCTTC	CASSAGTGPYGYTF
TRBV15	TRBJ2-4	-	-	TGTGCCACCAGCAGTTGGGGGAGTGGGAACATTCAGTACTTC	CATSSWGSGNIQYF
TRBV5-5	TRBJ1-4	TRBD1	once	TGTGCCAGCAGCTTGGATGGACAGGGGAATGAAAAACTGTTTTTT	CASSLDGQGNEKLFF
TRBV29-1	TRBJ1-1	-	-	TGCAGCGTTACCCCCCAACGGGTGAACACTGAAGCTTTCTTT	CSVTPQRVNTEAFF
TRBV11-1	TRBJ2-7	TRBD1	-	TGTGCCAGCACCCCCGGGACAGCAGGCTCCTACGAGCAGTACTTC	CASTPGTAGSYEQYF
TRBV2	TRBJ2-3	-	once	TGTGCCAGCAGTGCTCTTGCTGCTAGCACAGATACGCAGTATTTT	CASSALAASTDTQYF
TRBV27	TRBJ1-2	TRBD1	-	TGTGCCAGCAGTTATGGGGGACAGACCTATGGCTACACCTTC	CASSYGGQTYGYTF
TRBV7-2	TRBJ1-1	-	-	TGTGCCAGCAGCTTAGGCGGGACTCCTATCGCAGCTTTCTTT	CASSLGGTPIAAFF
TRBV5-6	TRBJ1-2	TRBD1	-	TGTGCCAGCAGCTTAAGGACAGGGTTGACTGGCTACACCTTC	CASSLRTGLTGYTF
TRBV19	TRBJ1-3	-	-	TGTGCCAGTAGTATCCCCGCAGGGACGGGAAACACCATATATTTT	CASSIPAGTGNTIYF
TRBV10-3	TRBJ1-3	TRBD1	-	TGTGCCATCAGTGACCCGACAGGGTCTGGAAACACCATATATTTT	CAISDPTGSGNTIYF
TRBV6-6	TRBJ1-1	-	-	TGTGCCAGCAGTTATGATGATAACACTGAAGCTTTCTTT	CASSYDDNTEAFF
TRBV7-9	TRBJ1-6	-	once	TGTGCCAGCAGCAGGGAGTACGATTCACCCCTCCACTTT	CASSREYDSPLHF
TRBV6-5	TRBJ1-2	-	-	TGTGCCAGCAGTTACTCGGTCGGGGGGCGGGGTGGCTACACCTTC	CASSYSVGGRGGYTF
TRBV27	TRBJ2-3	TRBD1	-	TGTGCCATTCAAGACAGGGGATCAGATACGCAGTATTTT	CAIQDRGSDTQYF
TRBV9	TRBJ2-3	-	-	TGTGCCAGCAGCGTCCTTTCCGGGGGGCCTGCAGATACGCAGTATTTT	CASSVLSGGPADTQYF
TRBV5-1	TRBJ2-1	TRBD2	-	TGCGCCAGCATCCTAGGGACTAGCGGGGGGTATGAGCAGTTCTTC	CASILGTSGGYEQFF
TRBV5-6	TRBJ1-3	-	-	TGTGCCAGCAGCTTGGACAGAAGCTCTGGAAACACCATATATTTT	CASSLDRSSGNTIYF
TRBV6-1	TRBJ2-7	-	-	TGTGCCAGCAGTCTCTTTGGGGGGAGCTCCTACGAGCAGTACTTC	CASSLFGGSSYEQYF
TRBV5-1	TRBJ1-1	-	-	TGCGCCAGCAGCTTGGCCCCCGGGAAGTCCACTGAAGCTTTCTTT	CASSLAPGKSTEAFF
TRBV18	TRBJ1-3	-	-	TGTGCCAGCTCACCGGGGGGGCAACCTGGAAACACCATATATTTT	CASSPGGQPGNTIYF
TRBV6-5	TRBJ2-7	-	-	TGTGCCAGCAGTTACTCTCCCGGGGGAGACCTTTACGAGCAGTACTTC	CASSYSPGGDLYEQYF
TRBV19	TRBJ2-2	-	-	TGTGCCAGTAGTACCAACACCGGGGAGCTGTTTTTT	CASSTNTGELFF
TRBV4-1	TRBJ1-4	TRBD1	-	TGCGCCAGCAGCCAGTGGGACAGGGGGAGGGAAAAACTGTTTTTT	CASSQWDRGREKLFF
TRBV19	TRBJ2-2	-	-	TGTGCCAGTAGTTGGGCAGGGAACACCGGGGAGCTGTTTTTT	CASSWAGNTGELFF
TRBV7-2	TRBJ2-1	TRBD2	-	TGTGCCAGCAGCTTAGGTGGCGGGGGGGACAATGAGCAGTTCTTC	CASSLGGGGDNEQFF
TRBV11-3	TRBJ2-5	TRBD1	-	TGTGCCAGCAGCGCGGACAGGGAACAGACCCAGTACTTC	CASSADREQTQYF
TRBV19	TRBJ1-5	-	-	TGTGCCAGTAGTATGCGGACGGATAGCAATCAGCCCCAGCATTTT	CASSMRTDSNQPQHF
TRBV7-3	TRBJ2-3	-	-	TGTGCCAGCAGCTTAAGTCCGAACACAGATACGCAGTATTTT	CASSLSPNTDTQYF
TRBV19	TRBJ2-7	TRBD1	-	TGTGCCAGTACCAACCGGACAGGGAACCTGAGGGAGCAGTACTTC	CASTNRTGNLREQYF
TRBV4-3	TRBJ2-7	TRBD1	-	TGCGCCAGCAGCCAAGATAGGACAGGGGGGTACGAGCAGTACTTC	CASSQDRTGGYEQYF
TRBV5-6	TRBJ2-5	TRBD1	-	TGTGCCAGCAGCTGGGGGACAGCGCCCCAGACCCAGTACTTC	CASSWGTAPQTQYF
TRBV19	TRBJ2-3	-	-	TGTGCCAGTAGTATAACCGCGGGCAGCACAGATACGCAGTATTTT	CASSITAGSTDTQYF
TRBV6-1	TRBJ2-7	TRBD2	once	TGTGCCAGCAGTGAATTTCGGGGACTACTTCCCTACGAGCAGTACTTC	CASSEFRGLLPYEQYF
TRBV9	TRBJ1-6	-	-	TGTGCCAGCAGCGTAGGGGGGGCCAGCTCCTATAATTCACCCCTCCACTTT	CASSVGGASSYNSPLHF
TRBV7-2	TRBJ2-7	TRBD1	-	TGTGCCAGCAGCCTCGGGACAGCTACCTACGAGCAGTACTTC	CASSLGTATYEQYF
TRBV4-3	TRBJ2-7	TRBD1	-	TGCGCCAGCAGCCAAGGGAGGACAGGTGTCTACGAGCAGTACTTC	CASSQGRTGVYEQYF
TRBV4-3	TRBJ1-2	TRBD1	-	TGCGCCAGCAGACCCGGGACAGGGCCCTATGGCTACACCTTC	CASRPGTGPYGYTF
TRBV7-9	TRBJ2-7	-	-	TGTGCCAGCAGCTTAGGATGGGCAGCTTTTCCATCCTACGAGCAGTACTTC	CASSLGWAAFPSYEQYF
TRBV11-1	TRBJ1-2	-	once	TGTGCCAGCAGCTCAGGACCGGGCAGTACTAACTATGGCTACACCTTC	CASSSGPGSTNYGYTF